This is a list of T cell receptor beta chains from one sample in a study of OX40 agonist ivuxolimab in advanced cancers. Only in-frame clones appear in the TCRdb table, and some are missing; sequencing was by immunoSEQ multiplex PCR. The sample holds around 70,000 clones; around four fifths are singletons and the top ten take less than 6.5%. Sequencing used CD4+ or CD8+ T cells sorted from blood, obtained in a trial of the OX40 agonist ivuxolimab. Source of these receptors: an adult with an advanced solid tumor such as melanoma, head and neck, liver or kidney cancer. Both conserved end residues are part of each CDR3. Fields, in order: V gene, J gene, CDR3 protein.

v_gene: TRBV7-8
j_gene: TRBJ1-2
CDR3aa: CASSLYTGGDYGYTF

v_gene: TRBV28
j_gene: TRBJ1-2
CDR3aa: CASSQGPYGYTF

v_gene: TRBV27
j_gene: TRBJ2-3
CDR3aa: CASSSWGLAGVSATDTQYF

v_gene: TRBV15
j_gene: TRBJ1-4
CDR3aa: CATSRFLTSTNEKLFF

v_gene: TRBV29-1
j_gene: TRBJ1-2
CDR3aa: CSVRTGSNYGYTF

v_gene: TRBV21-1
j_gene: TRBJ2-5
CDR3aa: CSPLSGGRETQYF

v_gene: TRBV28
j_gene: TRBJ2-3
CDR3aa: CASSFRETDTQYF

v_gene: TRBV7-2
j_gene: TRBJ2-2
CDR3aa: CASSQQGNTGELFF

v_gene: TRBV28
j_gene: TRBJ2-5
CDR3aa: CASSQTGGYETQYF

v_gene: TRBV29-1
j_gene: TRBJ1-3
CDR3aa: CSARSSGNTIYF

v_gene: TRBV11-2
j_gene: TRBJ2-3
CDR3aa: CASSLVGTGGTDTQYF

v_gene: TRBV7-9
j_gene: TRBJ2-1
CDR3aa: CASSNNEQFF

v_gene: TRBV7-6
j_gene: TRBJ1-3
CDR3aa: CASSFAGGNTIYF

v_gene: TRBV6-5
j_gene: TRBJ1-6
CDR3aa: CASSYLQGDHSPLHF

v_gene: TRBV4-1
j_gene: TRBJ1-5
CDR3aa: CASSQIRALNQPQHF

v_gene: TRBV15
j_gene: TRBJ2-5
CDR3aa: CATSGRGGSETQYF

v_gene: TRBV5-1
j_gene: TRBJ1-5
CDR3aa: CASRFGWGSNQPQHF

v_gene: TRBV7-6
j_gene: TRBJ2-3
CDR3aa: CASSLETSGETTQYF